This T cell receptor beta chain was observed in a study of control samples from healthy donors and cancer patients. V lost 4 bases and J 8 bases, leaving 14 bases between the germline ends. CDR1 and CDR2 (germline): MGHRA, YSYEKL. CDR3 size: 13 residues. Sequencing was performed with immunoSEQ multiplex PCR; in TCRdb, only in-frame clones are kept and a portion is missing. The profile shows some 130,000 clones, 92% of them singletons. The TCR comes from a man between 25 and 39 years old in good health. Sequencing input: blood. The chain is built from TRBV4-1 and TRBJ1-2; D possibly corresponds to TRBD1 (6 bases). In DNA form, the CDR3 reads TGCGCCAGCAGCCCACGACAGGAGGGAGGCTACACCTTC. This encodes CASSPRQEGGYTF.